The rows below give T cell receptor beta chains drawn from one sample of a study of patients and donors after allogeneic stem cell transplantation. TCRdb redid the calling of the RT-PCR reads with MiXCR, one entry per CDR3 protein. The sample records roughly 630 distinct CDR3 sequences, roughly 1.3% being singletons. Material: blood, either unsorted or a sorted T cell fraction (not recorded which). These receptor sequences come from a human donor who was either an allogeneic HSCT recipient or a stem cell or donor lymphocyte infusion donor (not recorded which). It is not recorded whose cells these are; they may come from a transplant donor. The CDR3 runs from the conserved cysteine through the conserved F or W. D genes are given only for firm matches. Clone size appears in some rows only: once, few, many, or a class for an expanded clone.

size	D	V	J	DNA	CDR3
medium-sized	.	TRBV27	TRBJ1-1	TGTGCCAGCAGTTTATCCCCGACGGGTTCAGGCGAAGCTTTCTTT	CASSLSPTGSGEAFF
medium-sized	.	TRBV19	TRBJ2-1	TGTGCCAGTACCTCAGGGTCGGCTGGCCATGAGCAGTTCTTC	CASTSGSAGHEQFF
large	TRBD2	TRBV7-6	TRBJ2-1	TGTGCCAGCAGCTCGTACACTAGCGGGAGGGCCGTTAATGAGCAGTTCTTC	CASSSYTSGRAVNEQFF
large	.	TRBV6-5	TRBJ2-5	TGTGCCAGCAGTTACTCGACCCTAGGGGGGGAGACCCAGTACTTC	CASSYSTLGGETQYF
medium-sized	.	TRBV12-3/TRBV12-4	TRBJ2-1	TGTGCCAGCAGTTTGAGCGGAATCAATGAGCAGTTCTTC	CASSLSGINEQFF
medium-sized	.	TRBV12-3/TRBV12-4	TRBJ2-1	TGTGCCAGCAGTGATTACAATGAGCAGTTCTTC	CASSDYNEQFF
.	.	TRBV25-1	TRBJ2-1	TGTGCCAGTACCTTGGAGCGGACCAATGAGCAGTTCTTC	CASTLERTNEQFF
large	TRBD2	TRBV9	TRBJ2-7	TGTGCCAGCAGCGTAGTGGCGGGAGGCGTCCACGAGCAGTACTTC	CASSVVAGGVHEQYF
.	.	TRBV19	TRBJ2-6	TGTGCCAGTAGTGCAGGCTCTGGGGCCAACGTCCTGACTTTC	CASSAGSGANVLTF
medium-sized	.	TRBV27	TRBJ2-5	TGTGCCAGCAGTTTTCTCGGAGAAGAGACCCAGTACTTC	CASSFLGEETQYF
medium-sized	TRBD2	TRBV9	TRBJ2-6	TGTGCCAGCAGCGAGAGCGGGACTGGGGCCAACGTCCTGACTTTC	CASSESGTGANVLTF
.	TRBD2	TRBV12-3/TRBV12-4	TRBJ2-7	TGTGCCAGCAGTCCCGTGAGCGGGAGGGGCTCCTACGAGCAGTACTTC	CASSPVSGRGSYEQYF
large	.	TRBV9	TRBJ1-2	TGTGCTCGAAGCTTCTATGGCTACACCTTC	CARSFYGYTF
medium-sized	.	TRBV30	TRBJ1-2	TGTGCCTGGAGTGTAGGTTATGGCTACACCTTC	CAWSVGYGYTF
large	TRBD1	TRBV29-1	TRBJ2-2	TGCAGCGTCGTACAGGGGTCCGGGGAGCTGTTTTTT	CSVVQGSGELFF
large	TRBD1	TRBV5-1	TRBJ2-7	TGCGCCAGCAGCTCCGGGACAGGACGGCACGAGCAGTACTTC	CASSSGTGRHEQYF
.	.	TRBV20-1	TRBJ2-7	TGCAGTGCTAGAGATTTGTACGTCTACGAGCAGTACTTC	CSARDLYVYEQYF
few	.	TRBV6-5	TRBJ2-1	TGTGCCAGCAGCCCCGGGCGTTCTGAGCAGTTCTTC	CASSPGRSEQFF
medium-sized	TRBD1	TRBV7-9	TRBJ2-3	TGTGCCAGCAGCGACGGGACAGGGGGGAATACGCAGTATTTT	CASSDGTGGNTQYF
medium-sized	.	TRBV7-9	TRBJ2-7	TGTGCCAGCAGCCCCGCCGCAACCTACGAGCAGTACTTC	CASSPAATYEQYF
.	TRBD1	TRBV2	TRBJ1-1	TGTGCCACCCGACAGGGGGTCGGAGCTTTCTTT	CATRQGVGAFF
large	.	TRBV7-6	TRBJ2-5	TGTGCCAGCAGCTTAGTGGGATCGGGGGCCTTGAGAGAGACCCAGTACTTC	CASSLVGSGALRETQYF
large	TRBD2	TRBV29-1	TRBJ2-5	TGCAGCGAATTTCGGGAGGGGACCCAGTACTTC	CSEFREGTQYF
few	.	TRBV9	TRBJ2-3	TGTGCCAGCAGCGTAGCTCGGTCGACTAGCACAGATACGCAGTATTTT	CASSVARSTSTDTQYF
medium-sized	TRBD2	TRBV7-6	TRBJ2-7	TGTGCCAGCAGCTTAAGCCTAGCGGGATACGAGCAGTACTTC	CASSLSLAGYEQYF
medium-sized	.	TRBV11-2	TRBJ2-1	TGTGCCAGCAGCTTAGGCGACGGTGAGCAGTTCTTC	CASSLGDGEQFF
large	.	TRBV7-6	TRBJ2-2	TGTGCCAGCAGCCAAGGACACGACACCGGGGAGCTGTTTTTT	CASSQGHDTGELFF
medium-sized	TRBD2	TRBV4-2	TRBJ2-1	TGTGCCAGCAGCCCTAGCGGGAGTATTTGGGATGAGCAGTTCTTC	CASSPSGSIWDEQFF
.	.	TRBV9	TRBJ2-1	TGTGCCAGCAGCGTAGAGGACTATGAGCAGTTCTTC	CASSVEDYEQFF
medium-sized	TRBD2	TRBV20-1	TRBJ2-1	TGCAGTGCTAGAGATGGCGGGAGGGCCTACAATGAGCAGTTCTTC	CSARDGGRAYNEQFF
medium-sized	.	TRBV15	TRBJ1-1	TGTGCCACCAGCAGGGCCAGGAACACTGAAGCTTTCTTT	CATSRARNTEAFF
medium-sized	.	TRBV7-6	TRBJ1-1	TGTGCCAGCAGCTTACAGGTGGCGAACACTGAAGCTTTCTTT	CASSLQVANTEAFF
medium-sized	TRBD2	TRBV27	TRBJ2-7	TGTGCCAGCAGTCTTAGCGGGGGATCCTACGAGCAGTACTTC	CASSLSGGSYEQYF
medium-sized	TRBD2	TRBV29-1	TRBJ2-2	TGCAGTTCTCGGGAGGACGGGGAGCTGTTTTTT	CSSREDGELFF
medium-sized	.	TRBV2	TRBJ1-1	TGTGCCAGCAGTGAAGCGAGGCCATTAGGGAGGCACACTGAAGCTTTCTTT	CASSEARPLGRHTEAFF
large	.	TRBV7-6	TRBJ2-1	TGTGCCAGCAGCGTCGGGGTGGCTCGATTATCCTACAATGAGCAGTTCTTC	CASSVGVARLSYNEQFF
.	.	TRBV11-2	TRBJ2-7	TGTGCCAGCAGCGCTACAGGGAATAAGTACGAGCAGTACTTC	CASSATGNKYEQYF
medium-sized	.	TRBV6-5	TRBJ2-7	TGTGCCAGCAGTTACGGGGGCACCTACGAGCAGTACTTC	CASSYGGTYEQYF
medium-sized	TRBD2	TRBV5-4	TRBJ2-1	TGTGCCAGCGGATCGGGACTAGCGGGAGCAAATGAGCAGTTCTTC	CASGSGLAGANEQFF
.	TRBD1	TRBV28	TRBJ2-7	TGTGCCAGCAGCGGAGCTGACAGGGGGGTCTACGAGCAGTACTTC	CASSGADRGVYEQYF
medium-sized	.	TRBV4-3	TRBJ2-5	TGCGCCAGCAGCCAAGATGGTAGCGGCCAAGAGACCCAGTACTTC	CASSQDGSGQETQYF
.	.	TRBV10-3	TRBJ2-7	TGTGCCACCTCAGCGATGGAGCGAGCCTACGAGCAGTACTTC	CATSAMERAYEQYF
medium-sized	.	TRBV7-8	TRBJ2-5	TGTGCCACCCACTTAGACGGGGAGACCCAGTACTTC	CATHLDGETQYF
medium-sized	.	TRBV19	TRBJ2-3	TGTGCCAGCAATGGAGGTGGGGCAGATACGCAGTATTTT	CASNGGGADTQYF
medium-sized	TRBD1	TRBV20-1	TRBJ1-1	TGCAGTGCTAGAAGGACAGGAATCGCTGAAGCTTTCTTT	CSARRTGIAEAFF
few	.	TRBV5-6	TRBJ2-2	TGTGCCAGCAGCCCCCGCCACCGACAGGGAGGTTCCGGGGAGCTGTTTTTT	CASSPRHRQGGSGELFF
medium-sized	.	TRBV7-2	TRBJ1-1	TGTGCCAGCAGCTACCTCCCGGTGGGCCCAAACACCGAAGCTTTCTTT	CASSYLPVGPNTEAFF
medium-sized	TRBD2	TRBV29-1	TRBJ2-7	TGCAGCGTTCGTAGCGGGGCTGCCGGATACGAGCAGTACTTC	CSVRSGAAGYEQYF
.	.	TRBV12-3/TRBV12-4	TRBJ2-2	TGTGCCAGCAGGAGCGGCGGGGAGCTGTTTTTT	CASRSGGELFF
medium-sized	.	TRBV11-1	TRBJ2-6	TGTGCCAGCAGTCCAGTAGGTCGACAGGGAGGCGAATCTGGGGCCAACGTCCTGACTTTC	CASSPVGRQGGESGANVLTF
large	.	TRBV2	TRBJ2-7	TGTGCCAGCAGTGAATATGTAGTCGAGCAGTACTTC	CASSEYVVEQYF
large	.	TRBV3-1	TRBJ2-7	TGTGCCAGCAGCCAAGATTCTCCGAGGCAGTGGGCCTACGAGCAGTACTTC	CASSQDSPRQWAYEQYF
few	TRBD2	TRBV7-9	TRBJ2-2	TGTGCCAGCAGGGGACTAGCGGAGAACACCGGGGAGCTGTTTTTT	CASRGLAENTGELFF
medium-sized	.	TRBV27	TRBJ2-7	TGTGCCAGCAGTCCCCGTTTTTCAGGCCTGCCCTACGAGCAGTACTTC	CASSPRFSGLPYEQYF
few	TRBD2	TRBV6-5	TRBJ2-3	TGTGCCAGCCAAGGGGCGGGAGGGAACTCAGATACGCAGTATTTT	CASQGAGGNSDTQYF
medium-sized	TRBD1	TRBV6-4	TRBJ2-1	TGTGCCAGCAGTCGGACAGGGGACGGCAATGAGCAGTTCTTC	CASSRTGDGNEQFF
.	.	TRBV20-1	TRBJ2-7	TGCAGTGCTAGGGGCAGAGGCGCTTGGGAGCAGTACTTC	CSARGRGAWEQYF
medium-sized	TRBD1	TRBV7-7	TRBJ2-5	TGTGCCAGCAGCGGGGACAGGGAGACCCAGTACTTC	CASSGDRETQYF
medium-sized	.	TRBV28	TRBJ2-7	TGTGCCAGCAGACGCGACCGCCGCTACGAGCAGTACTTC	CASRRDRRYEQYF